A selection of T cell receptor beta chains follows, all from one sample in a study of T cells in Graves' hyperthyroidism and ophthalmopathy. TCRdb re-called the multiplex PCR reads through MiXCR, storing one row per CDR3 protein. The table lists more than 300,000 distinct CDR3 sequences, roughly 14% of them singletons. Source material: blood. The receptors here all came from a woman aged 25 to 39 with Graves' ophthalmopathy. CDR3s include the opening cysteine and the closing phenylalanine or tryptophan. D genes are given only for firm matches. Clone size is stated in some rows and not others, as once, few, many or a class when expanded.

J gene: TRBJ1-5; D gene: NA; clone size: many; V gene: TRBV2; CDR3 DNA: TGTGCCAGCAGGGGGGGGAATCAGCCCCAGCATTTT; CDR3 protein: CASRGGNQPQHF
J gene: TRBJ1-1; D gene: NA; clone size: many; V gene: TRBV2; CDR3 DNA: TGTGCCAGCAAAACGACGGGGAACACTGAAGCTTTCTTT; CDR3 protein: CASKTTGNTEAFF
J gene: TRBJ2-2; D gene: TRBD2; clone size: many; V gene: TRBV12-3/TRBV12-4; CDR3 DNA: TGTGCCAGCAGTCCCCGTCGGCTAGCGGGGGGGCTGCTCCTGAACACCGGGGAGCTGTTTTTT; CDR3 protein: CASSPRRLAGGLLLNTGELFF
J gene: TRBJ2-5; D gene: NA; clone size: few; V gene: TRBV3-1; CDR3 DNA: TGTGCCAGCAGCCAAGAGTGGTCGGGGGCGGTCCAGGGGACCCAGTACTTC; CDR3 protein: CASSQEWSGAVQGTQYF
J gene: TRBJ2-6; D gene: TRBD1; clone size: many; V gene: TRBV6-1; CDR3 DNA: TGTGCCAGCGGGACAGGCGGCTCTGGGGCCAACGTCCTGACTTTC; CDR3 protein: CASGTGGSGANVLTF
J gene: TRBJ1-5; D gene: NA; clone size: many; V gene: TRBV10-3; CDR3 DNA: TGTGCCATCAGTGAGTCGTACGGACACATCAATCAGCCCCAGCATTTT; CDR3 protein: CAISESYGHINQPQHF
J gene: TRBJ1-4; D gene: TRBD1; clone size: few; V gene: TRBV20-1; CDR3 DNA: TGCAGTGCTGGACCCCCCAGGGGGGAGAATGAAAAACTGTTTTTT; CDR3 protein: CSAGPPRGENEKLFF
J gene: TRBJ1-4; D gene: NA; clone size: many; V gene: TRBV20-1; CDR3 DNA: TGCGGCTGTCAGGCATCTGAAAAACTGTTTTTT; CDR3 protein: CGCQASEKLFF
J gene: TRBJ1-6; D gene: NA; clone size: NA; V gene: TRBV2; CDR3 DNA: TGTGCCGGCAGAAAACAGGAGAATTCACCCCTCCACTTC; CDR3 protein: CAGRKQENSPLHF
J gene: TRBJ2-7; D gene: NA; clone size: many; V gene: TRBV9; CDR3 DNA: TGTGCCAGCAGCGCCGGACAGCCCGCATACGAGCAGTACTTC; CDR3 protein: CASSAGQPAYEQYF
J gene: TRBJ1-3; D gene: NA; clone size: many; V gene: TRBV28; CDR3 DNA: TGTGCCAGCAGTCCAACCCGACCCGGGGGAAACACCATATATTTT; CDR3 protein: CASSPTRPGGNTIYF
J gene: TRBJ2-7; D gene: NA; clone size: many; V gene: TRBV12-3/TRBV12-4; CDR3 DNA: TGTGCCAGCAGCTTACGGCAGGGATACGAGCAGTACTTC; CDR3 protein: CASSLRQGYEQYF
J gene: TRBJ2-3; D gene: NA; clone size: many; V gene: TRBV11-2; CDR3 DNA: TGTGCCAGCAGCTTAGTGCCAGATACGCAGTATTTT; CDR3 protein: CASSLVPDTQYF
J gene: TRBJ2-5; D gene: NA; clone size: few; V gene: TRBV19; CDR3 DNA: TGTGCCAGTAGTAGGGGGGACCTAGTAGAAGAGACCCAGTACTTC; CDR3 protein: CASSRGDLVEETQYF
J gene: TRBJ2-1; D gene: TRBD1; clone size: many; V gene: TRBV28; CDR3 DNA: TGTGCCAGCAGTGCATCTCCGACAGGGCGCCCCGGGAATGAGCAGTTCTTC; CDR3 protein: CASSASPTGRPGNEQFF
J gene: TRBJ2-3; D gene: NA; clone size: many; V gene: TRBV7-9; CDR3 DNA: TGTGCCAGCAGCTTAGGGGTCATCGGGACGGACTACACAGATACGCAGTATTTT; CDR3 protein: CASSLGVIGTDYTDTQYF
J gene: TRBJ1-1; D gene: TRBD1; clone size: NA; V gene: TRBV20-1; CDR3 DNA: TGCAGTGCAATGACAGGGGGGTTGAGCACTGAAGCTTTCTTT; CDR3 protein: CSAMTGGLSTEAFF
J gene: TRBJ2-2; D gene: TRBD2; clone size: once; V gene: TRBV20-1; CDR3 DNA: TGCAGTGCTGGGGAGGGACCCGGGGAGCTGTTTTTT; CDR3 protein: CSAGEGPGELFF
J gene: TRBJ2-3; D gene: NA; clone size: many; V gene: TRBV30; CDR3 DNA: TGTGCCTGGATCGTGGAGGACCTTTTCACAGATACGCAGTATTTT; CDR3 protein: CAWIVEDLFTDTQYF
J gene: TRBJ2-1; D gene: TRBD1; clone size: many; V gene: TRBV20-1; CDR3 DNA: TGCAGTGCTAGGGTCCCGGGACAGGGGGTATGGTATATTGGCAATGAGCAGTTCTTC; CDR3 protein: CSARVPGQGVWYIGNEQFF
J gene: TRBJ2-7; D gene: NA; clone size: many; V gene: TRBV10-2; CDR3 DNA: TGCGCCAGCAGCACAGCAGGGTCCTACGAGCAGTACTTC; CDR3 protein: CASSTAGSYEQYF
J gene: TRBJ2-4; D gene: NA; clone size: few; V gene: TRBV18; CDR3 DNA: TGTGCCAGCTCACAAATCTCCGGGACGAAAAACATTCAGTACTTC; CDR3 protein: CASSQISGTKNIQYF
J gene: TRBJ2-3; D gene: TRBD2; clone size: once; V gene: TRBV28; CDR3 DNA: TGTGCCAGCACCCTTAGCGGGGGGGCCACAGATACGCAGTATTTT; CDR3 protein: CASTLSGGATDTQYF
J gene: TRBJ1-6; D gene: NA; clone size: few; V gene: TRBV28; CDR3 DNA: TGTGCCAGCAGGACATCGAGCTCCTATAATTCACCCCTCCACTTT; CDR3 protein: CASRTSSSYNSPLHF
J gene: TRBJ2-5; D gene: TRBD2; clone size: NA; V gene: TRBV7-2; CDR3 DNA: TGTGCCAGCAGCTTAGCCGCCGGGGGGGATATCGCGGAGACCCAGTACTTC; CDR3 protein: CASSLAAGGDIAETQYF
J gene: TRBJ2-2; D gene: TRBD1; clone size: many; V gene: TRBV14; CDR3 DNA: TGTGCCAGCAGCCAAGGCCTGACAGGGACGAACACCGGGGAGCTGTTTTTT; CDR3 protein: CASSQGLTGTNTGELFF
J gene: TRBJ2-4; D gene: TRBD1; clone size: NA; V gene: TRBV5-8; CDR3 DNA: TGTGCCAGCAGCTTAGGACAGGGACTAGCCAAAAACATTCAGTACTTC; CDR3 protein: CASSLGQGLAKNIQYF
J gene: TRBJ2-1; D gene: NA; clone size: NA; V gene: TRBV6-6; CDR3 DNA: TGTGCCAGCAGTTACCACAGCCCCACAACCTACAATGAGCAGTTCTTC; CDR3 protein: CASSYHSPTTYNEQFF
J gene: TRBJ2-2; D gene: NA; clone size: many; V gene: TRBV6-1; CDR3 DNA: TGTGCCAGCAGTTTTGGGTGGAACGGGGAGCTGTTTTTT; CDR3 protein: CASSFGWNGELFF
J gene: TRBJ2-3; D gene: NA; clone size: NA; V gene: TRBV6-2/TRBV6-3; CDR3 DNA: TGTGCCAGCAGTTACTCTCCGGGACTAGGGGGCTCAGATACGCAGTATTTT; CDR3 protein: CASSYSPGLGGSDTQYF
J gene: TRBJ2-1; D gene: NA; clone size: NA; V gene: TRBV3-1; CDR3 DNA: TGTGCCAGCAGCCAAGCGGGGGGCGAAGGGGAGCAGTTCTTC; CDR3 protein: CASSQAGGEGEQFF
J gene: TRBJ2-1; D gene: NA; clone size: many; V gene: TRBV2; CDR3 DNA: TGTGCCAGCAGTGATTGGAGGGGGCAGCAGTTCTTC; CDR3 protein: CASSDWRGQQFF
J gene: TRBJ1-4; D gene: TRBD1; clone size: few; V gene: TRBV5-5; CDR3 DNA: TGTGCCAGCAGCGGCGGGACAGGGGGGATCACTAATGAAAAACTGTTTTTT; CDR3 protein: CASSGGTGGITNEKLFF